Shown below are 18 T cell receptor beta chains from a single sample sequenced in a study of T cells in Graves' hyperthyroidism and ophthalmopathy. Using RNA transcripts as the source, TCR beta CDR3 regions were amplified. Initially, a first-round RT-PCR of the TCR CDR3 employed the HTBI primer set. From the multiplex PCR reads, TCRdb called clonotypes with MiXCR, one entry per CDR3 protein. The table includes 400,000 or so distinct CDR3 sequences, 14% detected once. Material: blood. These receptors originate from a woman in her thirties with Graves' ophthalmopathy.

This clonotype was observed many times. This chain links TRBV27 with TRBJ2-5; 9 positions agree with TRBD1. Germline V gives CDR1 MNHEY, CDR2 SMNVEV (reference sequence). Trimming removed 5 bases from V and 0 bases from J; junction bases left unmatched: 10. The length of the CDR3 is 17 residues. CDR3: CASSDQSRDRDQETQYF. The CDR3 DNA sequence: TGTGCCAGCAGTGACCAAAGCAGGGACAGGGACCAAGAGACCCAGTACTTC.

This clonotype was counted ten times or more. The chain is built from TRBV7-2 and TRBJ2-5, with 7 nucleotides matching TRBD2. The CDR3 runs to 16 residues. Trimming took 2 bases from V and 2 from J; bases not matched to a gene: 8. CDR1 SGHTA and CDR2 FQGNSA come from the germline V gene. The CDR3 DNA reads as TGTGCCAGCAGCTTAACAACGGGGGGTCCACAAGAGACCCAGTACTTC. This codes for CASSLTTGGPQETQYF.

Many counts were recorded for this clonotype. This chain connects TRBV6-1 to TRBJ2-1; the D is unclear. This CDR3 has 18 residues. Germline lookup yields CDR1 MNHNS and CDR2 SASEGT. With 6 bases removed from V and 0 bases from J, the gap between germline ends came to 21 bases. DNA for the CDR3: TGTGCCAGCAGGACACACCAAGGAGAAGGAAGCTCCTACAATGAGCAGTTCTTC. As protein: CASRTHQGEGSSYNEQFF.

The table lists this clonotype with a few counts. Germline is not matched at one junction end, which may reflect a read error. The chain has TRBV5-1 and TRBJ1-1; TRBD1 is a possible D gene (6 bases). Germline values: CDR1 SGHRS, CDR2 YFSETQ. The CDR3 loop spans 13 amino acids. The CDR3 is CASSWTANTETFF. The CDR3 DNA follows: TGCGCCAGCAGCTGGACAGCGAACACTGAAACTTTCTTT.

This clonotype showed up many times. The rearrangement joins TRBV29-1 to TRBJ1-1; no definite D call. V was cut by 7 bases and J by 0 bases, with 12 bases left in between. Germline CDR1 is SQVTM and CDR2 is ANQGSEA. CDR3 length: 13 amino acids. In DNA, the CDR3 is TGCAGCGCAATTACGGTGATGAACACTGAAGCTTTCTTT. Its protein is CSAITVMNTEAFF.

V and J are TRBV5-5 and TRBJ1-3; a possible D gene is TRBD1 (5 bases). There are 14 residues in the CDR3. Germline V gene lookup returns CDR1 SGHKS and CDR2 YYEKEE (reference sequence). The V gene lost 0 bases and the J gene lost 2 bases, with 6 bases spanning the gap. CDR3: CASSLETAGNTIYF. The CDR3 coding sequence is TGTGCCAGCAGCTTGGAGACAGCTGGAAACACCATATATTTT. The entire variable domain, with the rest obtained from reference TRBV5-5 and TRBJ1-3, is as follows: DAGVTQSPTHLIKTRGQQVTLRCSPISGHKSVSWYQQVLGQGPQFIFQYYEKEERGRGNFPDRFSARQFPNYSSELNVNALLLGDSALYLCASSLETAGNTIYFGEGSWLTVV.

This clonotype has at least ten counts. J is TRBJ1-1 and V is TRBV11-2; D might be TRBD1 (6 bases). Trimming removed 5 bases from V and 1 base from J, with 20 bases in between. CDR3 length: 17 amino acids. The germline V gene encodes CDR1 SGHAT and CDR2 FQNNGV. In DNA form, the CDR3 reads TGTGCCAGCAGCCTAGGGCAGGGGAGCTTTAGGAACACTGAAGCTTTCTTT. Its translation is CASSLGQGSFRNTEAFF.

This clonotype has more than one count but fewer than ten. The V call is TRBV5-6, the J call TRBJ1-1; D is unresolved. The CDR3 consists of 14 residues. Between the trimmed V and J ends, which lost 4 bases and 1 base, there was a span of 11 bases. From germline, CDR1 is SGHDT and CDR2 YYEEEE. Written as DNA, the CDR3 is TGTGCCAGCAGCCGGGTTTTCAGGAACACTGAAGCTTTCTTT. Amino acids: CASSRVFRNTEAFF.

This clonotype was seen repeatedly, ten times or more. This chain uses TRBV6-6 with TRBJ2-7; D not resolved. V was cut by 1 base and J by 5 bases, with 12 bases left in between. The CDR3 totals 14 residues. CDR1 is MNHNY and CDR2 is SVGAGI in the germline V gene (reference sequence). The CDR3 sequence is CASSYYRQTNEQYF. The CDR3 DNA sequence: TGTGCCAGCAGTTACTATCGGCAGACGAACGAGCAGTACTTC.

This clonotype was counted at least ten times. This rearrangement joins TRBV10-3 to TRBJ2-5, with TRBD1 matching 7 bases. V lost 7 bases and J lost 5; bases outside the gene matches: 7. The CDR3 is made up of 13 amino acids. Germline CDR1 reads ENHRY; CDR2 reads SYGVKD. This CDR3 is CAITTGERETQYF. CDR3 bases: TGTGCCATCACCACAGGGGAGAGGGAGACCCAGTACTTC.

At least ten counts were recorded for this clonotype. The chain couples TRBV30 to TRBJ1-1; D not resolved. Germline values: CDR1 GTSNPN, CDR2 SVGIG (reference sequence). V lost 5 bases to trimming and J lost 1 base, with 14 bases between them. The CDR3 runs 14 residues. In nucleotides, the CDR3 is TGTGCCTGGGGGGTGGAGGCGCCGAACACTGAAGCTTTCTTT. Its translation is CAWGVEAPNTEAFF.

In this sample, this clonotype turned up a few times. The V call is TRBV6-7, the J call TRBJ2-1, with D uncertain. TRBV6-7 is annotated as an ORF whose role is uncertain. CDR3 length equals 15 residues. The V gene lost 0 bases and the J gene lost 12 bases, with 18 bases spanning the gap. This CDR3 is CASSYSGRPAKGQFF. The CDR3 DNA follows: TGTGCCAGCAGTTACTCGGGCCGACCTGCCAAGGGGCAGTTCTTC.

This clonotype was counted between two and nine times. The gene calls are TRBV4-1 and TRBJ2-1; D is uncertain. The germline CDR1 and CDR2 sequences are MGHRA and YSYEKL. V lost 0 bases, J lost 8 bases, and 11 bases lay in between. The CDR3 runs to 14 residues. CDR3 sequence: CASSQESPPDEQFF. The CDR3 nucleotides read TGCGCCAGCAGCCAAGAGTCACCCCCTGATGAGCAGTTCTTC.

The rearrangement links TRBV30 to TRBJ1-2; no firm D call. CDR3 size: 12 residues. Per the germline V gene, CDR1 is GTSNPN and CDR2 is SVGIG (reference sequence). CDR3: CTYKRIIYGYTF. CDR3 in DNA: TGTACCTATAAGCGGATTATCTATGGCTACACCTTC.

This clonotype was seen many times. The rearrangement joins TRBV5-1 to TRBJ2-3; perhaps TRBD2 as D (6 bases). Trimming took 4 bases from V and 7 from J, leaving 10 bases between them. The CDR3 has 12 residues. Germline V CDR1 and CDR2: SGHRS, YFSETQ. DNA for the CDR3: TGCGCCAGCAGCGTGGAGGGAAATACGCAGTATTTT. It specifies CASSVEGNTQYF.

This clonotype appeared a single time. The V gene is TRBV10-2, the J gene TRBJ2-3; TRBD1 matches 10 bases. Germline V gene data show CDR1 as WSHSY and CDR2 as SAAADI. With 10 bases clipped from V and 1 base from J, the junction kept 8 bases outside the gene matches. This CDR3 region has 15 residues. CDR3 DNA: TGCGCCACCCGGGACAGGGGTGGGGGCACAGATACGCAGTATTTT. Protein sequence: CATRDRGGGTDTQYF.

This sequence joins TRBV24-1 and TRBJ2-1; the D is unclear. The CDR3 length is 14 residues. CDR1 is KGHDR, CDR2 SFDVKD, per germline. Trimming took off 4 bases at V and 3 bases at J, with 9 bases between the two ends. In DNA, the CDR3 is TGTGCCACCAGTGACCCGACAAACTACAATGAGCAGTTCTTC. Protein product: CATSDPTNYNEQFF.

In its sample, this clonotype was seen many times. The chain combines TRBV7-3 with TRBJ2-3; 9 nucleotides agree with TRBD1. This CDR3 comprises 14 residues. The germline gives CDR1 SGHTA, CDR2 FQGTGA. V gave up 5 bases and J gave up 4 bases; unmatched junction bases: 4. DNA of the CDR3: TGTGCCAGCAGCCAGGACAGGGGAGCAGATACGCAGTATTTT. Its translation is CASSQDRGADTQYF.